This TCR beta chain is from a study of OX40 agonist ivuxolimab in advanced cancers. About the research overall: Dose-escalation patients' cancers were hepatocellular carcinoma, melanoma, renal cell or head and neck cancer. Partial responses occurred in three patients (one hepatocellular carcinoma, two cutaneous melanoma).

This clone was detected once. The antigen remains undetermined. TCRdb's table, derived via immunoSEQ multiplex PCR, lists solely in-frame clones and lacks some. The sample consists of 60,000 to 75,000 clones, around 82% of them appearing once. Study findings and constraints: Relatively little clonal expansion, among the lowest observed, appeared in partial responders at 0.1-3.0 mg/kg. The study found that CD8+ T cells averaged more expanded clones than CD4+.

This clonotype was sampled from an adult with an advanced solid tumor such as melanoma, head and neck, liver or kidney cancer. The sequences come from CD4+ or CD8+ T cells sorted from blood, collected in a trial of the OX40 agonist ivuxolimab.

CDR3 coding DNA: TGTGCCAGCAGCTTATGGACAGGGGGCAGTCAGCCCCAGCATTTT. Translation gives CASSLWTGGSQPQHF. This rearrangement joins TRBV7-2 to TRBJ1-5; 11 bases match TRBD1. The junction had 3 bases not matched to a gene; V was cut back by 2 bases and J by 6 bases. CDR3 size: 15 residues. Germline assignment: CDR1 SGHTA and CDR2 FQGNSA.